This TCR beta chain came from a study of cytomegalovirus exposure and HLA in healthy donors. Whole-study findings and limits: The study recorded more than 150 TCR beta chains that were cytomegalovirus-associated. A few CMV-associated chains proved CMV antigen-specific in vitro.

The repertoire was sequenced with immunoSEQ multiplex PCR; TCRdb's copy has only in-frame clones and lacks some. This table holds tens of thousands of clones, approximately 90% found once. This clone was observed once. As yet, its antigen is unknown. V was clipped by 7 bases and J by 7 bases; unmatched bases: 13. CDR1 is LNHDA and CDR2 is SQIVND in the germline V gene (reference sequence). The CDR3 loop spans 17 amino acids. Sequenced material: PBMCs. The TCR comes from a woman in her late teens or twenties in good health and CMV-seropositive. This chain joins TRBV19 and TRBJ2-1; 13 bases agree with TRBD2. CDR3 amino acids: CASTNSGGLAGTNEQFF. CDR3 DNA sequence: TGTGCCAGTACCAACTCGGGGGGACTAGCGGGAACTAATGAGCAGTTCTTC.